This entry describes one T cell receptor beta chain. CDR3 length equals 15 residues. V lost 6 bases and J lost 8; bases outside the gene matches: 11. Germline V gene sequence: CDR1 MNHEY, CDR2 SVGAGI. The sample is drawn from a study of blood T cell repertoires in COVID-19. Authors' data handling: From reference gene primer amplification, estimates of nucleated cell counts were derived. The protocol was immunoSEQ multiplex PCR, while the TCRdb copy is restricted to in-frame clones and leaves out a portion. V and J calls and clone size follow that table, whereas D and trimming were derived from the DNA. This table holds nearly 300,000 clones, about 87% found once.

This chain joins TRBV6-5 and TRBJ1-3, with 9 bases lining up with TRBD1. The sequenced sample consisted of peripheral blood. The source of this sequence is a woman younger than 45 who had recovered from COVID-19. The DNA for the CDR3 is TGTGCCAGCAGGCTGACAGGGGGGCCTTTGGACACCATATATTTT. It yields the protein CASRLTGGPLDTIYF.